Following are 9 T cell receptor beta chains from one sample sequenced in a study of T-cell reconstitution after alpha-beta-depleted transplantation in children. Unique molecular identifiers were incorporated during preparation of the TCRbeta library. Using its own MiXCR run on the PCR reads, TCRdb lists one record per CDR3 protein. The sample yields over 200,000 distinct CDR3 sequences, 9.5% to 13% seen once. The source was PBMCs, collected before TCRalphabeta/CD19-depleted stem cell transplant. Receptor source: a child under two years old with acute myeloid leukemia, due to receive a stem cell transplant.

This clonotype was recorded many times. This chain's CDR3 is CAISDGESGYEQYF. The CDR3 coding sequence is TGTGCCATCAGTGATGGGGAGTCCGGTTACGAGCAGTACTTC. The chain carries TRBV10-3 and TRBJ2-7, with D maybe TRBD2 (5 bases). Trimming took 3 bases from V and 4 from J, leaving 13 bases between them. The CDR3 runs 14 residues. Looked up from germline, CDR1 is ENHRY and CDR2 is SYGVKD.

This clonotype was seen at least ten times. The V gene is TRBV7-2, the J gene TRBJ1-3; no clear D gene. Germline V lookup: CDR1 SGHTA, CDR2 FQGNSA. The ends were cut back, 1 base at V and 0 bases at J, with 13 bases in the middle. This CDR3 has 17 residues. The CDR3 is CASSLVATTSSGNTIYF. The CDR3 bases are TGTGCCAGCAGCTTAGTGGCAACAACCAGCTCTGGAAACACCATATATTTT. Drawing the rest from reference TRBV7-2 and TRBJ1-3, the complete variable domain is GAGVSQSPSNKVTEKGKDVELRCDPISGHTALYWYRQSLGQGLEFLIYFQGNSAPDKSGLPSDRFSAERTGGSVSTLTIQRTQQEDSAVYLCASSLVATTSSGNTIYFGEGSWLTVV.

This clonotype was observed many times. The rearrangement links TRBV11-1 to TRBJ1-1, with TRBD1 matching over 10 bases. The CDR3 has 17 amino acids. Germline values: CDR1 SGHAT, CDR2 FQDESV (reference sequence). The trim removed 6 bases at V and 5 bases at J, leaving 15 bases unmatched. CDR3 DNA sequence: TGTGCCAGCAGTGATTCGACAGGGGGCTCTGTAGGTACTGAAGCTTTCTTT. It specifies CASSDSTGGSVGTEAFF.

This clonotype was picked up many times. For the CDR3, the DNA is TGCAGTGCTAGAGATCCGTCTAGCGGGAACACCGGGGAGCTGTTTTTT. As protein: CSARDPSSGNTGELFF. The chain joins TRBV20-1 to TRBJ2-2; 7 bases match TRBD2. The CDR3 is made up of 16 amino acids. Germline V gene lookup returns CDR1 DFQATT and CDR2 SNEGSKA (reference sequence). The V gene end was trimmed by 0 bases and the J gene end by 1 base; junction bases not matched to a gene: 5.

This clonotype was recorded at least ten times. The genes are TRBV6-2 or TRBV6-3 and TRBJ2-2, with D tentatively TRBD2 (6 bases). Trimming removed 7 bases at V and 0 bases at J, with 9 bases between. From germline, CDR1 is MNHEY and CDR2 SVGEGT. This CDR3 is 14 amino acids long. CDR3 bases: TGTGCCAGCACTGGGACTGCGAACACCGGGGAGCTGTTTTTT. Its protein is CASTGTANTGELFF.

This clonotype showed up many times. The V and J genes are TRBV2 and TRBJ2-5; D is perhaps TRBD2 (5 bases). The CDR3 runs 13 residues. From germline, CDR1 is SNHLY and CDR2 FYNNEI. Trimming left V 4 bases short and J 5 bases short, with 11 bases between. CDR3 sequence (DNA): TGTGCCAGCAGTGGAGGGATCGGGGAGACCCAGTACTTC. Its protein is CASSGGIGETQYF.

This clonotype was found a few times. The V call is TRBV28, the J call TRBJ2-7; TRBD2 agrees at 9 bases. Unmatched junction bases numbered 9, after V lost 6 bases and J lost 0 bases. Germline CDR1 MDHEN, CDR2 SYDVKM. The CDR3 has 16 residues. CDR3 region: CASSKYAGGNSYEQYF. DNA of the CDR3: TGTGCCAGCAGCAAATACGCGGGGGGGAACTCCTACGAGCAGTACTTC.

This clonotype was picked up a small number of times. The chain couples TRBV27 to TRBJ2-1; 10 nucleotides agree with TRBD2. CDR3 length equals 14 residues. Looked up from germline, CDR1 is MNHEY and CDR2 is SMNVEV (reference sequence). V gave up 5 bases and J gave up 5 bases; unmatched junction bases: 3. The CDR3 protein is CASSNLAGDNEQFF. The CDR3 DNA is TGTGCCAGCAGTAATCTAGCGGGAGACAATGAGCAGTTCTTC.

This clonotype has a count of ten or more. CDR3 sequence (DNA): TGTGCCAGCAGTTTCAGGGAACACTCACCCCTCCACTTT. It is translated as CASSFREHSPLHF. The chain uses TRBV12-3 or TRBV12-4 and TRBJ1-6, with D perhaps TRBD1 (5 bases). The V gene lost 3 bases and the J gene lost 10 bases, with 10 bases spanning the gap. The CDR3 consists of 13 residues.